These 21 T cell receptor beta chains were sequenced from one sample in a study of T cell responses to AZD1222 COVID-19 vaccine. TCRdb's copy holds only in-frame clones and misses some; the assay was immunoSEQ multiplex PCR. Of 120,000 or so clones in the sample, 88% were seen once. The source material was peripheral blood, sampled on day 0 of AZD1222 vaccination. Receptor source: an adult in good health.

In its sample, this clone was seen a few times. V and J are TRBV5-1 and TRBJ1-1; 8 bases align to TRBD1. The CDR3 extends over 17 amino acids. Germline assignment: CDR1 SGHRS and CDR2 YFSETQ. Trimming took 0 bases from V and 1 from J; bases not matched to a gene: 8. Here the CDR3 reads CASSLDWQGARNTEAFF. The CDR3 coding sequence is TGCGCCAGCAGCTTGGATTGGCAGGGGGCGCGGAACACTGAAGCTTTCTTT.

This rearrangement joins TRBV28 to TRBJ1-2, with a possible D match to TRBD1 (5 bases). CDR3 length: 14 residues. Germline V gene sequence: CDR1 MDHEN, CDR2 SYDVKM. V was trimmed by 6 bases and J by 8 bases, leaving 19 bases between them. The DNA for the CDR3 is TGTGCCAGCAGAGGCGGGACGTCCATTACCGGCTACACCTTC. Residues: CASRGGTSITGYTF.

This rearrangement joins TRBV15 to TRBJ2-1, with 8 bases that match TRBD2. With 0 bases clipped from V and 6 bases from J, the junction kept 10 bases outside the gene matches. The CDR3 runs to 17 residues. The germline V gene encodes CDR1 LNHNV and CDR2 YYDKDF (reference sequence). The CDR3 DNA is TGTGCCACCAGCAGAGATTCCGGCAGCGGGAGCCCCAATGAGCAGTTCTTC. Its translation is CATSRDSGSGSPNEQFF.

The chain uses TRBV29-1 and TRBJ2-4; TRBD1 or TRBD2 may be the D gene (6 bases each). Per germline, CDR1 SQVTM and CDR2 ANQGSEA. V lost 7 bases to trimming and J lost 0 bases, with 13 bases between them. The CDR3 extends over 14 amino acids. CDR3 protein: CSARGDLAKNIQYF. CDR3 nucleotide sequence: TGCAGCGCGAGGGGGGATTTAGCCAAAAACATTCAGTACTTC.

The chain has TRBV19 and TRBJ2-1, with TRBD2 matching over 13 bases. Germline V gene data show CDR1 as LNHDA and CDR2 as SQIVND (reference sequence). This CDR3 region has 16 residues. Trimming took 7 bases from V and 0 from J; bases not matched to a gene: 3. CDR3 in amino acids: CASKTSGRRSYNEQFF. For the CDR3, the DNA is TGTGCCAGTAAGACTAGCGGGAGGCGCTCCTACAATGAGCAGTTCTTC.

The chain uses TRBV19 and TRBJ2-7; D possibly corresponds to TRBD1 (6 bases). Trimming shortened V by 4 bases and J by 1 base, and 8 bases separated the two germline ends. CDR1 LNHDA and CDR2 SQIVND come from the germline V gene (reference sequence). The CDR3 spans 13 residues. The CDR3 loop reads CASSRTVSYEQYF. The DNA for the CDR3 is TGTGCCAGTAGTAGGACAGTTTCCTACGAGCAGTACTTC. Looking up the rest from reference TRBV19 and TRBJ2-7 gives the full variable domain: DGGITQSPKYLFRKEGQNVTLSCEQNLNHDAMYWYRQDPGQGLRLIYYSQIVNDFQKGDIAEGYSVSREKKESFPLTVTSAQKNPTAFYLCASSRTVSYEQYFGPGTRLTVT.

The V gene is TRBV6-5, the J gene TRBJ2-1, with TRBD1 matching over 8 bases. CDR1 is MNHEY and CDR2 is SVGAGI in the germline V gene. The V gene end was trimmed by 0 bases and the J gene end by 4 bases; junction bases not matched to a gene: 5. This CDR3 comprises 16 residues. For the CDR3, the DNA is TGTGCCAGCAGTTACTCAGGGACAGGAATATACAATGAGCAGTTCTTC. Its protein is CASSYSGTGIYNEQFF.

For this clone: Different DNA sequences within this sample yield the same CDR3. The chain employs TRBV3-1 (or the pseudogene TRBV3-2) and TRBJ2-2, with 7 bases fitting TRBD1. The CDR3 has 14 amino acids. CDR1 LGHDT and CDR2 YNNKEL come from the germline V gene (reference sequence). J lost 6 bases, V lost 2 bases, and 3 bases had no gene match. The chain's CDR3 is CASSQFQGAGELFF. The CDR3 DNA reads TGTGCCAGCAGCCAATTCCAGGGGGCCGGGGAGCTGTTTTTT.

The rearrangement joins TRBV5-1 to TRBJ2-7; 11 nucleotides agree with TRBD2. Germline V gives CDR1 SGHRS, CDR2 YFSETQ. The V segment lost 0 bases and the J segment 2 bases; nucleotides outside the gene matches: 1. The CDR3 sequence is 15 residues long. The CDR3 nucleotides are TGCGCCAGCAGCTTGGGACTAGCGGGACCCTACGAGCAGTACTTC. Translation gives CASSLGLAGPYEQYF.

This chain links TRBV12-3 or TRBV12-4 with TRBJ1-1; the D is unclear. CDR3 length equals 13 residues. Trimming removed 6 bases from V and 5 bases from J, with 13 bases in between. The CDR3 region is CASRRGEGTEAFF. The CDR3 bases are TGTGCCAGCAGGCGGGGTGAAGGGACTGAAGCTTTCTTT.

This chain links TRBV11-2 with TRBJ2-7; D unclear. The V gene lost 5 bases and the J gene lost 3 bases, with 5 bases spanning the gap. CDR3 length: 11 amino acids. In germline, CDR1 is SGHAT, CDR2 FQNNGV. The CDR3 sequence is CASSRGYEQYF. CDR3 DNA: TGTGCCAGCAGCCGTGGCTACGAGCAGTACTTC.

J is TRBJ2-3 and V is TRBV6-1; 9 positions agree with TRBD1. The trim removed 4 bases at V and 3 bases at J, leaving 8 bases unmatched. CDR1 and CDR2 (germline): MNHNS, SASEGT. This CDR3 region has 16 residues. CDR3 sequence: CASSASGTGRTDTQYF. The CDR3 nucleotides read TGTGCCAGCAGTGCCTCTGGGACAGGGAGAACAGATACGCAGTATTTT.

The V and J genes are TRBV18 and TRBJ1-2; D might be TRBD1 (5 bases). The CDR3 runs 16 residues. Germline-derived CDR1 and CDR2 are KGHSH and LQKENI. V dropped 3 bases and J dropped 1 base, with 15 bases sitting between them. In DNA, the CDR3 is TGTGCCAGCTCACCTCTGGAGGTACAGGTTAACTATGGCTACACCTTC. Protein product: CASSPLEVQVNYGYTF.

The V gene is TRBV27, the J gene TRBJ1-2; TRBD1 matches at 10 bases. Germline assignment: CDR1 MNHEY and CDR2 SMNVEV (reference sequence). The J segment lost 4 bases and the V segment lost 6 bases, leaving 5 bases of the junction unmatched. The CDR3 extends over 14 amino acids. The CDR3 DNA reads as TGTGCCAGCAGCCCGGGACAGGGGATCTATGGCTACACCTTC. Amino acids: CASSPGQGIYGYTF.

This clone was seen once. This chain uses TRBV18 with TRBJ2-7; 12 nucleotides align to TRBD1. The CDR3 runs 15 residues. V lost 3 bases to trimming and J lost 4 bases; unmatched junction nucleotides: 4. Germline V gene lookup returns CDR1 KGHSH and CDR2 LQKENI. The CDR3 loop is CASSPPGQGAYEQYF. As DNA, the CDR3 is TGTGCCAGCTCACCTCCGGGACAGGGGGCGTACGAGCAGTACTTC. The full variable domain, its missing parts supplied by reference TRBV18 and TRBJ2-7, is NAGVMQNPRHLVRRRGQEARLRCSPMKGHSHVYWYRQLPEEGLKFMVYLQKENIIDESGMPKERFSAEFPKEGPSILRIQQVVRGDSAAYFCASSPPGQGAYEQYFGPGTRLTVT.

This clone was counted only a few times. The gene calls are TRBV6-1 and TRBJ1-1, with D possibly TRBD1 on 5 matching bases. The CDR3 runs to 16 residues. CDR1 and CDR2 (germline): MNHNS, SASEGT. Deletions cut 4 bases from V and 0 bases from J, with 15 bases between. The CDR3 sequence is CASSGGDVIMNTEAFF. CDR3 nucleotides: TGTGCCAGCAGTGGCGGGGACGTAATTATGAACACTGAAGCTTTCTTT.

A remark on this clone: This sample also contains other DNA sequences that code for the same CDR3. V and J are TRBV5-1 and TRBJ2-7; D is unclear. CDR1 and CDR2 (germline): SGHRS, YFSETQ. This CDR3 is built from 11 residues. Trimming removed 2 bases at V and 4 bases at J, with 4 bases between. The CDR3 coding sequence is TGCGCCAGCAGCTTAGGGTACGAGCAGTACTTC. It codes for CASSLGYEQYF.

V is TRBV7-9 and J is TRBJ1-5, with D tentatively TRBD1 (5 bases). This CDR3 spans 17 amino acids. V lost 2 bases, J lost 0 bases, and 14 bases lay in between. CDR1 and CDR2 (germline): SEHNR, FQNEAQ (reference sequence). CDR3 DNA sequence: TGTGCCAGCAGCTTAATGGAAGGGGACTATAGCAATCAGCCCCAGCATTTT. It specifies CASSLMEGDYSNQPQHF.

The chain uses TRBV10-2 and TRBJ2-5; 7 positions agree with TRBD1. The CDR3 totals 15 residues. Germline CDR1 reads WSHSY; CDR2 reads SAAADI. V was clipped by 4 bases and J by 4 bases; unmatched bases: 9. In DNA form, the CDR3 reads TGCGCCAGCAGTGCTACCACAGGGGCTAGAGAGACCCAGTACTTC. It specifies CASSATTGARETQYF.

J is TRBJ1-3 and V is TRBV25-1; D is unclear. Trimming took 3 bases from V and 1 from J, leaving 4 bases between them. Germline assignment: CDR1 MGHDK and CDR2 SYGVNS. The CDR3 covers 13 residues. The CDR3 loop is CASSDVSGNTIYF. The CDR3, as DNA: TGTGCCAGCAGTGATGTGTCTGGAAACACCATATATTTT.

CDR3 in DNA: TGTGCCAGCAGCCCCTGGCCTGAGCAGTTCTTC. Translation: CASSPWPEQFF. This chain links TRBV6-2 or TRBV6-3 with TRBJ2-1; D call uncertain. Germline V gene data show CDR1 as MNHEY and CDR2 as SVGEGT. Trimming left V 6 bases short and J 9 bases short, with 9 bases between. CDR3 length: 11 residues.